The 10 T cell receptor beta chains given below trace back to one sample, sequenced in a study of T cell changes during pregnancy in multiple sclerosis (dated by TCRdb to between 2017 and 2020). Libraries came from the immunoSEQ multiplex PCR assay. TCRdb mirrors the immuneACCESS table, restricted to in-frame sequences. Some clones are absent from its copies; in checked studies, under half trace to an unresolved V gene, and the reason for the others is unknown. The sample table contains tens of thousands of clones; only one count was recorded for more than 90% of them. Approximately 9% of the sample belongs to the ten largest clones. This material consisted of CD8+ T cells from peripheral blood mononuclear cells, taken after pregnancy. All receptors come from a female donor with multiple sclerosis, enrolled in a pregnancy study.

The CDR3 region is CASSPPWSGGELFF. The CDR3 nucleotides are TGCGCCAGCAGCCCCCCCTGGAGTGGCGGGGAGCTGTTTTTT. V gene TRBV5-1 combines with J gene TRBJ2-2; D gene uncertain. Trimming took 4 bases from V and 7 from J, leaving 14 bases between them. Germline CDR1 and CDR2: SGHRS and YFSETQ. This CDR3 spans 14 amino acids. The full variable domain, rest sourced from reference TRBV5-1 and TRBJ2-2, is KAGVTQTPRYLIKTRGQQVTLSCSPISGHRSVSWYQQTPGQGLQFLFEYFSETQRNKGNFPGRFSGRQFSNSRSEMNVSTLELGDSALYLCASSPPWSGGELFFGEGSRLTVL.

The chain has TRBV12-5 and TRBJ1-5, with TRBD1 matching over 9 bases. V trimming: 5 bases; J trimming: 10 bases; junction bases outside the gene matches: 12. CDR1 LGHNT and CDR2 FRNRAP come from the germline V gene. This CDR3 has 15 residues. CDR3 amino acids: CASGHTGTGKGPQHF. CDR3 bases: TGTGCTAGTGGTCACACCGGGACAGGGAAAGGACCCCAGCATTTT.

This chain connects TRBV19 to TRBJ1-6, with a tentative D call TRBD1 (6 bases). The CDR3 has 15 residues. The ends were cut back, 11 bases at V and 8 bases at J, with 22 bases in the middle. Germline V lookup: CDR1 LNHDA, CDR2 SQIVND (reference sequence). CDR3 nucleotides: TGTGCCGGGAAGGACAGTTTTTTATCCGATTCACCCCTCCACTTT. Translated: CAGKDSFLSDSPLHF. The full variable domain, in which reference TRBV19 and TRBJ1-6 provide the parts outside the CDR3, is DGGITQSPKYLFRKEGQNVTLSCEQNLNHDAMYWYRQDPGQGLRLIYYSQIVNDFQKGDIAEGYSVSREKKESFPLTVTSAQKNPTAFYLCAGKDSFLSDSPLHFGNGTRLTVT.

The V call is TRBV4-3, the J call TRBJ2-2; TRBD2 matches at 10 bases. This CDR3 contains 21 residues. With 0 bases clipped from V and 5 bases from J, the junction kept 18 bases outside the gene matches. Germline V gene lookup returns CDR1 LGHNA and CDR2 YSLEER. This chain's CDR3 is CASSQDWASGGPESPTGELFF. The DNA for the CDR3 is TGCGCCAGCAGCCAAGATTGGGCTAGCGGGGGCCCAGAATCCCCAACCGGGGAGCTGTTTTTT.

In nucleotides, the CDR3 is TGTGCCAGCAGCTCAGGGGAGGGGTTAGGGGACTATGGCTACACCTTC. The encoded protein is CASSSGEGLGDYGYTF. The rearrangement uses TRBV9 and TRBJ1-2, with D perhaps TRBD1 (6 bases). Germline values: CDR1 SGDLS, CDR2 YYNGEE. The CDR3 consists of 16 residues. The germline V and J ends were trimmed by 4 bases and 3 bases, with 19 bases remaining between them. The whole variable domain, remainder taken from reference TRBV9 and TRBJ1-2, is DSGVTQTPKHLITATGQRVTLRCSPRSGDLSVYWYQQSLDQGLQFLIQYYNGEERAKGNILERFSAQQFPDLHSELNLSSLELGDSALYFCASSSGEGLGDYGYTFGSGTRLTVV.

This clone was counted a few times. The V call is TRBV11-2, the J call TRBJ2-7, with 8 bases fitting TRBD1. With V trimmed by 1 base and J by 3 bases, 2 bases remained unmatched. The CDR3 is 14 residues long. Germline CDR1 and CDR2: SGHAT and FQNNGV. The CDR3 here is CASSLGGQGYEQYF. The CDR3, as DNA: TGTGCCAGCAGCTTAGGTGGACAGGGCTACGAGCAGTACTTC.

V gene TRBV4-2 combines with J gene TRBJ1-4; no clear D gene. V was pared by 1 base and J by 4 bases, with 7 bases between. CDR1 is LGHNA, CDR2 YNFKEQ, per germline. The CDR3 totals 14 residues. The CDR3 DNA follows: TGTGCCAGCAGCCAAGTTGAGGGTAATGAAAAACTGTTTTTT. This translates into CASSQVEGNEKLFF.

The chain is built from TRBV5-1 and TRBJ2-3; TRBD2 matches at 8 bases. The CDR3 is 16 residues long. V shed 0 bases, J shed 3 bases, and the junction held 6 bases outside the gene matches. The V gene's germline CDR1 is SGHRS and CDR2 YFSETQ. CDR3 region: CASSLEGLASTDTQYF. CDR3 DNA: TGCGCCAGCAGCTTGGAAGGACTAGCTTCAACAGATACGCAGTATTTT.

CDR3: CSVVFRESSYNEQFF. In DNA, the CDR3 is TGCAGCGTTGTTTTTCGGGAATCCTCCTACAATGAGCAGTTCTTC. The chain carries TRBV29-1 and TRBJ2-1; D might be TRBD2 (5 bases). This CDR3 has 15 amino acids. CDR1 SQVTM and CDR2 ANQGSEA come from the germline V gene. Between the trimmed V and J ends, which lost 4 bases and 0 bases, there was a span of 13 bases.

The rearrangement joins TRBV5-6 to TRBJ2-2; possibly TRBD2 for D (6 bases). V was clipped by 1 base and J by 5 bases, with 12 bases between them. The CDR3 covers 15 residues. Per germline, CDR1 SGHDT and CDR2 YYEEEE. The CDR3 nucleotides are TGTGCCAGCAGCTTGCATCCAGGGAGGACCGGGGAGCTGTTTTTT. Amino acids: CASSLHPGRTGELFF.